This TCR beta chain appears in the sequencing data of a study of blood T cell repertoires in COVID-19. Turning to the study itself: Collection of acute and convalescent COVID-19 samples took place in the United States, Italy and Spain.

Clones were read by immunoSEQ multiplex PCR, and TCRdb kept only the in-frame ones, dropping some. The table lists about 190,000 clones, about 85% of them singletons. V was cut by 4 bases and J by 5 bases, with 7 bases left in between. This CDR3 has 12 residues. CDR1 is SGHRS, CDR2 YFSETQ, per germline. V usage is TRBV5-1 and J usage is TRBJ2-4; D unclear. The sequence was collected from a man aged 25 to 45 with acute or convalescent COVID-19. The sequenced sample was peripheral blood. This CDR3 is CASSLSENIQYF. The CDR3 region has the DNA TGCGCCAGCAGCCTCTCAGAAAACATTCAGTACTTC.